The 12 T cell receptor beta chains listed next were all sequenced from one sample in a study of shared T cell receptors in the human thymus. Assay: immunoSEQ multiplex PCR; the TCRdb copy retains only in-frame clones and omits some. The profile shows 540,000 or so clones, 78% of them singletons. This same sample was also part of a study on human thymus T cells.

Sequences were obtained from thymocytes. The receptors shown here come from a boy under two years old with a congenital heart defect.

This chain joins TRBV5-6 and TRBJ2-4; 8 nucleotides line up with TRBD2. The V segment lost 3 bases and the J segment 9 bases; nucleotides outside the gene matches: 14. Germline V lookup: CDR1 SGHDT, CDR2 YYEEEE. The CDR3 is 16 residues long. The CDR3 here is CASSSPYSGKEGIQYF. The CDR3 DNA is TGTGCCAGCAGCTCCCCCTATAGCGGGAAGGAGGGCATTCAGTACTTC.

The CDR3 DNA sequence: TGTGCCAGCAGTTCCAAGGAGGTCTATGGCTACACCTTC. Protein sequence: CASSSKEVYGYTF. This sequence joins TRBV27 and TRBJ1-2; D gene unclear. The V gene lost 4 bases and the J gene lost 4 bases, with 10 bases spanning the gap. The CDR3 length is 13 residues. CDR1 and CDR2 from the germline V gene are MNHEY and SMNVEV (reference sequence).

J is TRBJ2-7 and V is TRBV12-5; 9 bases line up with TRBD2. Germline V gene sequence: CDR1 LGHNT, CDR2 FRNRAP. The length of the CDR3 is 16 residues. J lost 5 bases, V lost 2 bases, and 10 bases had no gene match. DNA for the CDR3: TGTGCTAGTGGTTTGACTCTGGCGGGAGGGTCCCACGAGCAGTACTTC. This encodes CASGLTLAGGSHEQYF.

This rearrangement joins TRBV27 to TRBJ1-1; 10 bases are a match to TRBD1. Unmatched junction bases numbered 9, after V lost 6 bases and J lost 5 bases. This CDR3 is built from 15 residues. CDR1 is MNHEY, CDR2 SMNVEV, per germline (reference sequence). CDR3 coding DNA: TGTGCCAGCAGGTTCTCCGGGACAGGGGTGACTGAAGCTTTCTTT. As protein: CASRFSGTGVTEAFF.

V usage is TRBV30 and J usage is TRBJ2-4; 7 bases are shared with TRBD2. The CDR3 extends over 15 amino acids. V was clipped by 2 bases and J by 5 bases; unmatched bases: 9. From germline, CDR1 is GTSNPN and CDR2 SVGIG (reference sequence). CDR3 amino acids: CAWSRRDSGQNIQYF. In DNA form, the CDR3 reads TGTGCCTGGAGTCGTCGTGATAGCGGGCAAAACATTCAGTACTTC.

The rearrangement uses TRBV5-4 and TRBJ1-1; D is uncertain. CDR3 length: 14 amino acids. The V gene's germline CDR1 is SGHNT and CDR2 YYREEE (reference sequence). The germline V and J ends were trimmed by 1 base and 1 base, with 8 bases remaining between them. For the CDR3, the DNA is TGTGCCAGCAGCTTGTCCAGGCCGAACACTGAAGCTTTCTTT. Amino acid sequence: CASSLSRPNTEAFF.

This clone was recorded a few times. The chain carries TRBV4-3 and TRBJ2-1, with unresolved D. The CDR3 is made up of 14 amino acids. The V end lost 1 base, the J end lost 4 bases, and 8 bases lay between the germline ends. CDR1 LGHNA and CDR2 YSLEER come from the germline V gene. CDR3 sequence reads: CASSQGGLYNEQFF. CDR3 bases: TGCGCCAGCAGCCAAGGAGGTCTGTACAATGAGCAGTTCTTC.

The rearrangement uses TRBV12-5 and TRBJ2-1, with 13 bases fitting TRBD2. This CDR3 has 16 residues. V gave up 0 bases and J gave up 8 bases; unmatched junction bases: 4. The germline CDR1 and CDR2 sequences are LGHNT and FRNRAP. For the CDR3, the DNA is TGTGCTAGTGGTTTGGTAACTAGCGGGAGGGGGGATGAGCAGTTCTTC. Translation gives CASGLVTSGRGDEQFF.

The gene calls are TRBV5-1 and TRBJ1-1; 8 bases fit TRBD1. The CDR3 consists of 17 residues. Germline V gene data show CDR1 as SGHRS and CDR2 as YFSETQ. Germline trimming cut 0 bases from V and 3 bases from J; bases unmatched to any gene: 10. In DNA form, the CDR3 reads TGCGCCAGCAGCTTGGTCCACCAACAGGGGGTGGACACTGAAGCTTTCTTT. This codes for CASSLVHQQGVDTEAFF.

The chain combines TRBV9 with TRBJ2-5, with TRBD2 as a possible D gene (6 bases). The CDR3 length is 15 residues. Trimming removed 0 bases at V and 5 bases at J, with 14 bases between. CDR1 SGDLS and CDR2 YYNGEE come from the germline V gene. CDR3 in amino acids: CASSVAKGLWETQYF. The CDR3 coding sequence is TGTGCCAGCAGCGTAGCTAAGGGACTTTGGGAGACCCAGTACTTC.

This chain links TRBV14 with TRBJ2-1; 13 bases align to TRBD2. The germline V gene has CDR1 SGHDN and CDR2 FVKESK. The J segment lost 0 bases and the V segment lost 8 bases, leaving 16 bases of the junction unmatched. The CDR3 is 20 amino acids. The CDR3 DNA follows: TGTGCCAGCGCAACTAGCGGGAGGGCCTTGACCCCGGCCTCCTACAATGAGCAGTTCTTC. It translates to CASATSGRALTPASYNEQFF.

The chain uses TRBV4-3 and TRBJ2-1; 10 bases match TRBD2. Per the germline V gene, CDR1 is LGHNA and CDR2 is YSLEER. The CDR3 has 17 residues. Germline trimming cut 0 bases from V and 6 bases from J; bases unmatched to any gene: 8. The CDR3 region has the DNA TGCGCCAGCAGCCAAGACCCCAGGGAGCGGGAGGGCAATGAGCAGTTCTTC. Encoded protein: CASSQDPREREGNEQFF.